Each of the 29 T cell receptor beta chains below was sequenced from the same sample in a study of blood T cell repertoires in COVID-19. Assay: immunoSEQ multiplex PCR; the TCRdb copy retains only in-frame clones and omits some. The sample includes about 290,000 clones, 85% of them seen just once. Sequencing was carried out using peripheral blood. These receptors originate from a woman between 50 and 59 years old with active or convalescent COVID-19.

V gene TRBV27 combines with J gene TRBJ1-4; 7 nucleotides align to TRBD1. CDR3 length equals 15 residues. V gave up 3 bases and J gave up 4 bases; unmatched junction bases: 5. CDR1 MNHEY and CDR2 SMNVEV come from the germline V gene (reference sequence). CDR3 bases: TGTGCCAGCAGTTTGAGGGGGCGATTTAATGAAAAACTGTTTTTT. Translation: CASSLRGRFNEKLFF.

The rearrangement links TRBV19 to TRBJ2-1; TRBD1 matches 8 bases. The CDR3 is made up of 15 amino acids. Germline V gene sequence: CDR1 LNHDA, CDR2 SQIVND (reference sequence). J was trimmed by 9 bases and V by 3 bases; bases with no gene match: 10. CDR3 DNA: TGTGCCAGTAGTATCCGGACAGGGAGGTCCACTGAGCAGTTCTTC. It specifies CASSIRTGRSTEQFF.

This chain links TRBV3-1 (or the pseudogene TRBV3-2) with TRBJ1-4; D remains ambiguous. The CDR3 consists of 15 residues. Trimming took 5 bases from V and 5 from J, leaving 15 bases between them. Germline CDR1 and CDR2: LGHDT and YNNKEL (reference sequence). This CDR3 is CASSEFPGWNEKLFF. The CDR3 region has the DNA TGTGCCAGCAGCGAATTCCCCGGGTGGAATGAAAAACTGTTTTTT.

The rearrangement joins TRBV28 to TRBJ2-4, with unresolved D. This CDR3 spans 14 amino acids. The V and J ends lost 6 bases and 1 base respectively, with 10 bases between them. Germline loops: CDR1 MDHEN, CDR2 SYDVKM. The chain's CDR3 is CASSPVLAKNIQYF. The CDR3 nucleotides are TGTGCCAGCAGCCCCGTATTGGCCAAAAACATTCAGTACTTC.

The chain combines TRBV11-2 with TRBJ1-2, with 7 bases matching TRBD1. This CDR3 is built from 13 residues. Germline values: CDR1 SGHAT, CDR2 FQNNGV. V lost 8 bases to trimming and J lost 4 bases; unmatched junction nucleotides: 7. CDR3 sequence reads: CASGPGGFYGYTF. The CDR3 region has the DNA TGTGCCAGCGGACCAGGGGGGTTCTATGGCTACACCTTC.

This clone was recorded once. CDR3 amino acids: CASSPFTGTGDRRGTEAFF. CDR3 DNA: TGTGCCAGCTCACCCTTTACCGGGACAGGGGATAGGAGGGGGACTGAAGCTTTCTTT. The V gene is TRBV18, the J gene TRBJ1-1; the match to TRBD1 covers 10 bases. CDR1 is KGHSH, CDR2 LQKENI, per germline. This CDR3 is built from 19 residues. Unmatched junction bases numbered 18, after V lost 3 bases and J lost 5 bases.

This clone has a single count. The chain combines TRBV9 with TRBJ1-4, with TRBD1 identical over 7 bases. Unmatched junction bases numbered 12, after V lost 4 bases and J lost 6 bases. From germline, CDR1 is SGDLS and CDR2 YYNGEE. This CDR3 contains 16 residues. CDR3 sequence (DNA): TGTGCCAGCAGCCCCCGACCCCAGGGGGGAGATGAAAAACTGTTTTTT. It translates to CASSPRPQGGDEKLFF.

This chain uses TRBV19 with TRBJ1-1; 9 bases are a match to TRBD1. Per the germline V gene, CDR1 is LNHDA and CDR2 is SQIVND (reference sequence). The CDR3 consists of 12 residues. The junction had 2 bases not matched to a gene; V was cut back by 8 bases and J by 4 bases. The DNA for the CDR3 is TGTGCCAGTGGGGACAGGGTCACTGAAGCTTTCTTT. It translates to CASGDRVTEAFF.

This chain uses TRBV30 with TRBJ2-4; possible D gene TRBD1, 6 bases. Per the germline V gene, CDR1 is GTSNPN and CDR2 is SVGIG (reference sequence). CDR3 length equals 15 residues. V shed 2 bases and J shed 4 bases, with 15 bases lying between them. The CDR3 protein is CAWSPGALLKNIQYF. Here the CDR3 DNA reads TGTGCCTGGAGTCCAGGGGCCCTCCTAAAAAACATTCAGTACTTC.

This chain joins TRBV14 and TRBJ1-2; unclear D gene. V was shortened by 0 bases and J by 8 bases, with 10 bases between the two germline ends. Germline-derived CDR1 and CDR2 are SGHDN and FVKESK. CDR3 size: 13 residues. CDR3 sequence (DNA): TGTGCCAGCAGCCAAGAGGTGGCGGGGGGCTACACCTTC. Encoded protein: CASSQEVAGGYTF.

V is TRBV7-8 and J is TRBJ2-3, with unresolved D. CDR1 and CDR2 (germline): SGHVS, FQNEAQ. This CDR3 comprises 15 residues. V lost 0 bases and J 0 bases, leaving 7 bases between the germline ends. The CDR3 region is CASSLATGSTDTQYF. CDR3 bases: TGTGCCAGCAGCTTAGCGACCGGGAGCACAGATACGCAGTATTTT.

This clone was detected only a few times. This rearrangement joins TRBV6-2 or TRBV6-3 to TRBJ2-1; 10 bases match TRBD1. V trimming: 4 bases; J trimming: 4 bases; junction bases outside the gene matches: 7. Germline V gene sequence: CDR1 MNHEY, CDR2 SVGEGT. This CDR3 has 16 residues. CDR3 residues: CASSSRTGGGYNEQFF. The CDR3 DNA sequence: TGTGCCAGCAGTTCCAGGACAGGGGGAGGTTACAATGAGCAGTTCTTC.

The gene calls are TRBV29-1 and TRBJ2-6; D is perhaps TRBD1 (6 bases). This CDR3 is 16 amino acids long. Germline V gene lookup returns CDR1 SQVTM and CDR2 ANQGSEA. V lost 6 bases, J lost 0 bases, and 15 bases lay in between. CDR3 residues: CSVADRPSSGANVLTF. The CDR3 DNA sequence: TGCAGCGTCGCTGACAGGCCGAGCTCTGGGGCCAACGTCCTGACTTTC. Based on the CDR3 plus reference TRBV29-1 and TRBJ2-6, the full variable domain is SAVISQKPSRDICQRGTSLTIQCQVDSQVTMMFWYRQQPGQSLTLIATANQGSEATYESGFVIDKFPISRPNLTFSTLTVSNMSPEDSSIYLCSVADRPSSGANVLTFGAGSRLTVL.

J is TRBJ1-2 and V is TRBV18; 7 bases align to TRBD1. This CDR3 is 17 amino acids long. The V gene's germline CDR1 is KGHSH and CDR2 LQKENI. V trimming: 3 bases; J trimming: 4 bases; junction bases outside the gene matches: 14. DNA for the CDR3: TGTGCCAGCTCACCGGAGCAGGGGGAGTACGGGCTCTATGGCTACACCTTC. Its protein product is CASSPEQGEYGLYGYTF.

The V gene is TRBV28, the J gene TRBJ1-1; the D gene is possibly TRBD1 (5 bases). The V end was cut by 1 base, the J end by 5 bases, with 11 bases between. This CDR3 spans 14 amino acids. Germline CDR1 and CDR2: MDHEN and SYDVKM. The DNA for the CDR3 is TGTGCCAGCAGTTTATCCGGGGGAGGAACTGAAGCTTTCTTT. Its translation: CASSLSGGGTEAFF. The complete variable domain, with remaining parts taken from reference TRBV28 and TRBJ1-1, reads DVKVTQSSRYLVKRTGEKVFLECVQDMDHENMFWYRQDPGLGLRLIYFSYDVKMKEKGDIPEGYSVSREKKERFSLILESASTNQTSMYLCASSLSGGGTEAFFGQGTRLTVV.

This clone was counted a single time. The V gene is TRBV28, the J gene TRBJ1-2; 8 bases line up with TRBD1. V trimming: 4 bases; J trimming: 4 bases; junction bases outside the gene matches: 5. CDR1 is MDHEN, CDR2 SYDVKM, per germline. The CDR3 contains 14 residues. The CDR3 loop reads CASSSGQGSYGYTF. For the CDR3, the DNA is TGTGCCAGCAGTTCTGGACAGGGAAGCTATGGCTACACCTTC.

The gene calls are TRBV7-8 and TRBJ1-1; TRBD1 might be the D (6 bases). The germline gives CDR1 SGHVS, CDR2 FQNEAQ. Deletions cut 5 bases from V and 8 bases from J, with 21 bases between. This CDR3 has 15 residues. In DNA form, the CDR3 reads TGTGCCAGCAGCCCCAGACAGGCCTTTTTTCCAGAAGCTTTCTTT. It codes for CASSPRQAFFPEAFF.

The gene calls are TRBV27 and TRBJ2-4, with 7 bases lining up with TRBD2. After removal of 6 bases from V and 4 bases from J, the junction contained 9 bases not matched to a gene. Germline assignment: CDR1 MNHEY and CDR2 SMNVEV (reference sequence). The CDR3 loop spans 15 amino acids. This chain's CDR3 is CASSGLDLGKNIQYF. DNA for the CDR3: TGTGCCAGCAGCGGACTAGATCTTGGTAAAAACATTCAGTACTTC.

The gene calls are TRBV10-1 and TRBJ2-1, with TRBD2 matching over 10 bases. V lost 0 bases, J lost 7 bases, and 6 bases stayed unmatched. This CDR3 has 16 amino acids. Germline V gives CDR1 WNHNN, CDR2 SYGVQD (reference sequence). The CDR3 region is CASSESASGSLNEQFF. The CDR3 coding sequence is TGCGCCAGCAGTGAGTCGGCTAGCGGGAGTTTGAATGAGCAGTTCTTC.

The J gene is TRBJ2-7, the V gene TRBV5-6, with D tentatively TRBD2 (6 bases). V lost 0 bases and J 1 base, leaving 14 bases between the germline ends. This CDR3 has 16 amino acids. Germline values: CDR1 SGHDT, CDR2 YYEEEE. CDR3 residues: CASSLGGGVLSYEQYF. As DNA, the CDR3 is TGTGCCAGCAGCTTGGGGGGCGGGGTCCTTTCCTACGAGCAGTACTTC.

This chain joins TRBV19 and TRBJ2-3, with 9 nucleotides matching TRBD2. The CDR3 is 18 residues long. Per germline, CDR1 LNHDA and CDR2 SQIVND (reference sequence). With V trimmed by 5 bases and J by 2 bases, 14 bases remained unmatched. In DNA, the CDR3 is TGTGCCAGTAGTCCCTCACCTAGGCTAGCGGGACTCACAGATACGCAGTATTTT. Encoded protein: CASSPSPRLAGLTDTQYF.

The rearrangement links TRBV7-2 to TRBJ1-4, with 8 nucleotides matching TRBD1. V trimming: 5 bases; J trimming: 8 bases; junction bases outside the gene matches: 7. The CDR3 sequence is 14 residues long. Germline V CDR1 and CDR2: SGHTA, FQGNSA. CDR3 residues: CASSLDRGGEKLFF. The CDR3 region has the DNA TGTGCCAGCAGCCTCGACAGGGGTGGAGAAAAACTGTTTTTT.

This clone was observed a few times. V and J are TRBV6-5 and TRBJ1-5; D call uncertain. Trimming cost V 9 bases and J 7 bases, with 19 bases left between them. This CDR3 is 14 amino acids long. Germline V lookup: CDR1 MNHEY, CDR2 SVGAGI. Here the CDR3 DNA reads TGTGCCAGTGCCGGCTTTGACCCGAGGCAGCCCCAGCATTTT. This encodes CASAGFDPRQPQHF.

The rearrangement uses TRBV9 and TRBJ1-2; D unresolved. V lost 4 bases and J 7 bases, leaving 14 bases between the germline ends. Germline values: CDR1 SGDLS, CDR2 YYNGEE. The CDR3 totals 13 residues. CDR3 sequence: CASSRGGFGGYTF. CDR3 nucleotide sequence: TGTGCCAGCAGCAGAGGAGGGTTTGGTGGCTACACCTTC.

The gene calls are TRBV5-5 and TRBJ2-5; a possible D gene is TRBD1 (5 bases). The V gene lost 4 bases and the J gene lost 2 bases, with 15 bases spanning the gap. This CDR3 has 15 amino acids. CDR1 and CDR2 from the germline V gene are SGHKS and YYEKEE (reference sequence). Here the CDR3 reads CASSLGWGVQETQYF. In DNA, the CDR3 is TGTGCCAGCAGCCTGGGCTGGGGCGTGCAAGAGACCCAGTACTTC.

The CDR3 coding sequence is TGTGCCAGCGGTCGGGAGATTTCCTACAATGAGCAGTTCTTC. It translates to CASGREISYNEQFF. The chain joins TRBV9 to TRBJ2-1; the D gene is possibly TRBD2 (6 bases). This CDR3 region has 14 residues. Per the germline V gene, CDR1 is SGDLS and CDR2 is YYNGEE. Trimming took off 7 bases at V and 1 base at J, with 12 bases between the two ends.

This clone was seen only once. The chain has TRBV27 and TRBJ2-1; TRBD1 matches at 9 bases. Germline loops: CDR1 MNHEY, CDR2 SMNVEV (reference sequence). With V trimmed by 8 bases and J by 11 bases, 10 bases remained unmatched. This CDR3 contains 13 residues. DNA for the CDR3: TGTGCCAGCTCTTTTGGGGACAGGGATAAGCAGTTCTTC. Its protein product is CASSFGDRDKQFF.

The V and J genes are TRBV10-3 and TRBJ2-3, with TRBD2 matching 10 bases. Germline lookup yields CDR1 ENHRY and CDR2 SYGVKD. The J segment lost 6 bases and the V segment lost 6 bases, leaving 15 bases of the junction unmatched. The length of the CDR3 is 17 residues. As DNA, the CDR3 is TGTGCCATCAGAGCCAGAACGGGACTAGCGATTTCCGATACGCAGTATTTT. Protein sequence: CAIRARTGLAISDTQYF.

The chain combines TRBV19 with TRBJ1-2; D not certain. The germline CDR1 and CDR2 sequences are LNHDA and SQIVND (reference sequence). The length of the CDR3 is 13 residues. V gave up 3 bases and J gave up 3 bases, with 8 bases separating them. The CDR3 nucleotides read TGTGCCAGTAGTATGCGGTTTGACTATGGCTACACCTTC. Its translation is CASSMRFDYGYTF.